This T cell receptor (beta chain) was sequenced for a study of T cells in localized non-small cell lung cancer. Study-wide points: Appearing in adjacent lung were a median roughly 60 of the top 100 tumor clones. T cell clonality was highest in uninvolved adjacent lung, above tumor.

Concerning this clone itself: Its target is unknown.

This CDR3 is 18 amino acids long. Germline-derived CDR1 and CDR2 are LGHNA and YNFKEQ. The ends were cut back, 0 bases at V and 4 bases at J, with 19 bases in the middle. Produced via immunoSEQ multiplex PCR; TCRdb's table is partial and in-frame only. The sample lists approximately 20,000 clones; around 85% were seen once. The clonotype was recovered from a woman aged 40-75 years with stage II squamous cell lung carcinoma. The source material was PBMCs, sampled before any cancer treatment. This sequence joins TRBV4-2 and TRBJ2-1, with D perhaps matching TRBD2 (5 bases). The CDR3 DNA reads TGTGCCAGCAGCCAAGATTCGTCGGCCTCCCGAGGGTACAATGAGCAGTTCTTC. As protein: CASSQDSSASRGYNEQFF.